This paragraph reports one T cell receptor beta chain. An end of the junction differs from the germline gene, which may be a read error. This sample was included in a study of CD8 T cells in ankylosing spondylitis. The CDR3 has 17 residues. Per germline, CDR1 SGHKS and CDR2 YYEKEE (reference sequence). Quantitative barcoded 5'-RACE was used to prepare TCR beta libraries. TCRdb analysed the 5' RACE reads with MiXCR anew, one entry per CDR3 protein. The sample gives 200,000 to 300,000 distinct CDR3 sequences, approximately 9% of which show up once; about 6.5% is in the top ten. The chain recombines TRBV5-5 with TRBJ2-3; 7 bases match TRBD2. This receptor was identified in a male donor with ankylosing spondylitis or in good health (not recorded which). Sequencing was done on a sample of blood, either unsorted or a sorted T cell fraction (not recorded which). CDR3 coding DNA: TGTGCCAGCAGCCCGCGGGGGATCGCAGCAGAATCAGATACGGAGTATTTT. It yields the protein CASSPRGIAAESDTEYF.